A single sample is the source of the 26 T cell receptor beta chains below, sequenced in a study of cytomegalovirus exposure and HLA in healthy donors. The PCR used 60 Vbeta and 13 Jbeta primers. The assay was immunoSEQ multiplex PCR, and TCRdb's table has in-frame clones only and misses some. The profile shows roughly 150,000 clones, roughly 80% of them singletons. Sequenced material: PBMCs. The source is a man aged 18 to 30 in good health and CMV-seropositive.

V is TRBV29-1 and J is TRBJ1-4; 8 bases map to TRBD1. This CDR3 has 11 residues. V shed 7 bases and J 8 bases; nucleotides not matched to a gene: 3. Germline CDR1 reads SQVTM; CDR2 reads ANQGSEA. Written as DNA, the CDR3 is TGCAGCGGGGGACAGGTGGAAAAACTGTTTTTT. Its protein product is CSGGQVEKLFF.

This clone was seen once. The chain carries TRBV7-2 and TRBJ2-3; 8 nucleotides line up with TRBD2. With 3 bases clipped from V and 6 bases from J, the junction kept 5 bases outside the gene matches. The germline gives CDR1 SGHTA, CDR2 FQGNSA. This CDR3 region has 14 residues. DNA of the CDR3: TGTGCCAGCAGCTTCAGCGGGAGACTCGATACGCAGTATTTT. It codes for CASSFSGRLDTQYF.

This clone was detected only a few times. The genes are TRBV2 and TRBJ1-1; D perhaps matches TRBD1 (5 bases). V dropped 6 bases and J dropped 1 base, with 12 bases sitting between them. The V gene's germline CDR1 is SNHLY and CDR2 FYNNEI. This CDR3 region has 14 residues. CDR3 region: CASRSDRSNTEAFF. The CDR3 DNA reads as TGTGCCAGCAGGTCTGACAGATCGAACACTGAAGCTTTCTTT.

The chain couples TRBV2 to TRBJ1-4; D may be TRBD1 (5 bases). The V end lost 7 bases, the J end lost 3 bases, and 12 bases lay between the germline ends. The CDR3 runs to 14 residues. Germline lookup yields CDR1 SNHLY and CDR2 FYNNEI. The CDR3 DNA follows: TGTGCCAGCACCGAGCGGGGCCCTAATGAAAAACTGTTTTTT. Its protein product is CASTERGPNEKLFF.

The CDR3 DNA sequence: TGTGCCAGTAGCACCCTGACAGACACTGAAGCTTTCTTT. Amino acids: CASSTLTDTEAFF. The chain is built from TRBV19 and TRBJ1-1; a possible D gene is TRBD1 (5 bases). The ends were cut back, 6 bases at V and 3 bases at J, with 11 bases in the middle. The CDR3 contains 13 residues. Germline CDR1 LNHDA, CDR2 SQIVND (reference sequence).

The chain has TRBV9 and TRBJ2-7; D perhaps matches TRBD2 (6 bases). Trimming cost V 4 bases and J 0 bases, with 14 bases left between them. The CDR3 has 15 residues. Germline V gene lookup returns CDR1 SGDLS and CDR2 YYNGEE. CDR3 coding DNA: TGTGCCAGCAGCCCTAGCGCAACTAGCTCCTACGAGCAGTACTTC. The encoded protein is CASSPSATSSYEQYF.

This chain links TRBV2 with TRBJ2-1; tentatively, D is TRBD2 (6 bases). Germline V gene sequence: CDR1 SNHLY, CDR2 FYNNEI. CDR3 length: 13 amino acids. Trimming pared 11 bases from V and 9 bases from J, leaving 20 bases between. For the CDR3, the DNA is TGTGCCGGAAACGGGAGTCCCCGTAGTGAGCAGTTCTTC. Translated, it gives CAGNGSPRSEQFF.

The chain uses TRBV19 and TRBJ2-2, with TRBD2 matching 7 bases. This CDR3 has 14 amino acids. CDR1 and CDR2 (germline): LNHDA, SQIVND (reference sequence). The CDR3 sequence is CAIRPAGETGELFF. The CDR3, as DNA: TGTGCTATCCGACCGGCGGGAGAGACCGGGGAGCTGTTTTTT.

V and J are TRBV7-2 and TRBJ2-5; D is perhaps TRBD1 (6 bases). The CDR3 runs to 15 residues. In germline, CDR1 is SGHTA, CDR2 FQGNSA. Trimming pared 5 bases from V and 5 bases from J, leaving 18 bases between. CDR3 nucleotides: TGTGCCAGCAGCACCAGACAGGATCGGCGGGAGACCCAGTACTTC. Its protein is CASSTRQDRRETQYF. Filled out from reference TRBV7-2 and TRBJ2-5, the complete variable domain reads GAGVSQSPSNKVTEKGKDVELRCDPISGHTALYWYRQSLGQGLEFLIYFQGNSAPDKSGLPSDRFSAERTGGSVSTLTIQRTQQEDSAVYLCASSTRQDRRETQYFGPGTRLLVL.

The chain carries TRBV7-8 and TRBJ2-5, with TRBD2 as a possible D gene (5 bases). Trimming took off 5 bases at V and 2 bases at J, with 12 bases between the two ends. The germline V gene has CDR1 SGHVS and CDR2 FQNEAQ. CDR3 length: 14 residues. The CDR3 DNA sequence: TGTGCCAGCAGCCCCCGAGCGGATCAAGAGACCCAGTACTTC. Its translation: CASSPRADQETQYF.

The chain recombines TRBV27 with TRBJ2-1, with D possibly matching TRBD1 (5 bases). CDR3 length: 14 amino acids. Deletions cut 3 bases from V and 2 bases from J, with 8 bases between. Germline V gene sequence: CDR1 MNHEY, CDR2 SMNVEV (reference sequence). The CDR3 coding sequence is TGTGCCAGCAGTTTGCAGGGTGCCTACAATGAGCAGTTCTTC. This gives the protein CASSLQGAYNEQFF.

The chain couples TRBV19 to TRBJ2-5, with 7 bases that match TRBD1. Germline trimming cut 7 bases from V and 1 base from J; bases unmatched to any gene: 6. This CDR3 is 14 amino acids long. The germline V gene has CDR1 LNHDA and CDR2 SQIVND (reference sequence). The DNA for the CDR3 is TGTGCCAGTAAAACGGGACAGTCCCAAGAGACCCAGTACTTC. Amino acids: CASKTGQSQETQYF.

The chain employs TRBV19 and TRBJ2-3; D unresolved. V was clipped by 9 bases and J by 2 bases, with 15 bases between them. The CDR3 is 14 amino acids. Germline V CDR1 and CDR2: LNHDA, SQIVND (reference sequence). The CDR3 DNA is TGTGCCAGCTCCCCGGCGCTAGTCACAGATACGCAGTATTTT. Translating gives CASSPALVTDTQYF.

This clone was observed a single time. The CDR3 sequence: CAISEGPVGTEAFF. In DNA, the CDR3 is TGTGCCATCAGTGAGGGGCCTGTGGGCACTGAAGCTTTCTTT. The chain couples TRBV10-3 to TRBJ1-1; D not certain. The V gene lost 2 bases and the J gene lost 4 bases, with 11 bases spanning the gap. This CDR3 comprises 14 residues. Germline CDR1 ENHRY, CDR2 SYGVKD.

The CDR3 sequence is CASNSGTGRGEQFF. The CDR3 DNA reads TGTGCCAGCAATTCCGGGACAGGGAGAGGTGAGCAGTTCTTC. The chain couples TRBV28 to TRBJ2-1; 9 nucleotides agree with TRBD1. V was clipped by 7 bases and J by 9 bases; unmatched bases: 10. Germline V gene data show CDR1 as MDHEN and CDR2 as SYDVKM. This CDR3 has 14 amino acids.

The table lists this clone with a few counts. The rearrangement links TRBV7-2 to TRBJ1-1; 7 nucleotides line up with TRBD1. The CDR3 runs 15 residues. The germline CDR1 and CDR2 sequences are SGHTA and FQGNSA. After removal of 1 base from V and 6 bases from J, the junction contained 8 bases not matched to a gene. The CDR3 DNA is TGTGCCAGCAGCTTAGATGGGACAGTGGGGGCTGAAGCTTTCTTT. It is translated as CASSLDGTVGAEAFF.

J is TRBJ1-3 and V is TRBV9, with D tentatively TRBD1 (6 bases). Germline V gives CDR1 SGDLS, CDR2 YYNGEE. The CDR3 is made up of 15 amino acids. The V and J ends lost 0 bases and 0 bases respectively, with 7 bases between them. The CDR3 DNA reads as TGTGCCAGCAGCGTAGAGACAGGCTCTGGAAACACCATATATTTT. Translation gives CASSVETGSGNTIYF. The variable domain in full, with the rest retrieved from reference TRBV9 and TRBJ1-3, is DSGVTQTPKHLITATGQRVTLRCSPRSGDLSVYWYQQSLDQGLQFLIQYYNGEERAKGNILERFSAQQFPDLHSELNLSSLELGDSALYFCASSVETGSGNTIYFGEGSWLTVV.

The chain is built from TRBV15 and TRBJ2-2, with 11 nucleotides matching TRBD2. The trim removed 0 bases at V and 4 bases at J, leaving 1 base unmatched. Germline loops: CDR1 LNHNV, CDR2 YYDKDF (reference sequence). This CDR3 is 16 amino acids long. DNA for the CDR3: TGTGCCACCAGCAGAGATGGGACTAGCGGCACCGGGGAGCTGTTTTTT. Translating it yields CATSRDGTSGTGELFF.

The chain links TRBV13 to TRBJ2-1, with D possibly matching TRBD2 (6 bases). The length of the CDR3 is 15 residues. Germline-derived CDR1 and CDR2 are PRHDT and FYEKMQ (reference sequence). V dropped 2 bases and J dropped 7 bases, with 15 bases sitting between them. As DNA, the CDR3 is TGTGCCAGCAGCTTAATTGGGTTAGCGGATAATGAGCAGTTCTTC. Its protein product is CASSLIGLADNEQFF. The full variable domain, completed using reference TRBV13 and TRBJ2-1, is AAGVIQSPRHLIKEKRETATLKCYPIPRHDTVYWYQQGPGQDPQFLISFYEKMQSDKGSIPDRFSAQQFSDYHSELNMSSLELGDSALYFCASSLIGLADNEQFFGPGTRLTVL.

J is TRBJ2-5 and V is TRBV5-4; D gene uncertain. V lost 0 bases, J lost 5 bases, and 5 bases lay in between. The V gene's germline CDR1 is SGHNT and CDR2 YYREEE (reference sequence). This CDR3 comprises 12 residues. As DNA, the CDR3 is TGTGCCAGCAGCTTGGTCGGGGAGACCCAGTACTTC. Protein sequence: CASSLVGETQYF.

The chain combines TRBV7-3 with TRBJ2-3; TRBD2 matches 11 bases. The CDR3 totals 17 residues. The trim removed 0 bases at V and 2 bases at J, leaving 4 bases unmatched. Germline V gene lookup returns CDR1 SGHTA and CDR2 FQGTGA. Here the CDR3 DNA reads TGTGCCAGCAGCTTAACCGGGACTAGCGGTTTCACAGATACGCAGTATTTT. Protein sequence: CASSLTGTSGFTDTQYF.

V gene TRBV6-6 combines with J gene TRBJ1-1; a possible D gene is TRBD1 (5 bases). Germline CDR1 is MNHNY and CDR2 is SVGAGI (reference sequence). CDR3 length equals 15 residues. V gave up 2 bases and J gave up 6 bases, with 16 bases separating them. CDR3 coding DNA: TGTGCCAGCAGTTACGTGGAGGGGCACCTTCCTGAAGCTTTCTTT. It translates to CASSYVEGHLPEAFF.

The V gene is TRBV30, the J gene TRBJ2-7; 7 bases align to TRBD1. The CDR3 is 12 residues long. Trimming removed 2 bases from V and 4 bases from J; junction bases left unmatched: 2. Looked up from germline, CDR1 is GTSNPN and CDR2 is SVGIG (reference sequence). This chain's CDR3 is CAWSTTGYEQYF. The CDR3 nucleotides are TGTGCCTGGAGTACGACAGGGTACGAGCAGTACTTC.

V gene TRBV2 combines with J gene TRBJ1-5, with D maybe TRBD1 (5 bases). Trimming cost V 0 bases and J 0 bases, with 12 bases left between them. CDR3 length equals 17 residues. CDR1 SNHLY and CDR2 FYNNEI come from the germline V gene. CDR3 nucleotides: TGTGCCAGCAGTGAAGCCGGACGGGGGTTTAGCAATCAGCCCCAGCATTTT. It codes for CASSEAGRGFSNQPQHF.

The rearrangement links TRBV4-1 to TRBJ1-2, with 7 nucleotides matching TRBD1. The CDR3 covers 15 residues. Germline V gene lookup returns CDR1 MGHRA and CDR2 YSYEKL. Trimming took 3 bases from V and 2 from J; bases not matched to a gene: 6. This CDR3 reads CASSQMGQRNYGYTF. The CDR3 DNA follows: TGCGCCAGCAGCCAGATGGGACAGAGAAACTATGGCTACACCTTC.

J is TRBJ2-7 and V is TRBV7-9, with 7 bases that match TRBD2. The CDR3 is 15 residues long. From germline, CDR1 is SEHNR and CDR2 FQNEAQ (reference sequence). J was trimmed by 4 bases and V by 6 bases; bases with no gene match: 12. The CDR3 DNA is TGTGCCAGCAGTTCCCGTGGCGGGAGCGGTTACGAGCAGTACTTC. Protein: CASSSRGGSGYEQYF.